The TCR beta chain under discussion was sequenced for a study of T cell responses to AZD1222 COVID-19 vaccine. Study summary: Second-dose intervals of approximately 4 or approximately 12 weeks were pooled.

Study-wide findings and caveats: Reports say nearly half of spike-specific TCRs go after unmutated variant regions.

The protocol was immunoSEQ multiplex PCR, while the TCRdb copy is restricted to in-frame clones and leaves out a portion. The sample consists of some 170,000 clones, roughly 89% of them appearing once. V was clipped by 2 bases and J by 0 bases; unmatched bases: 7. The CDR3 totals 19 residues. Germline-derived CDR1 and CDR2 are MNHNS and SASEGT. This clone was counted once. Its antigen is undetermined. Sequencing used peripheral blood, obtained on day 0 of AZD1222 vaccination. The rearrangement joins TRBV6-1 to TRBJ2-3; TRBD2 agrees at 14 bases. The sequence came from an adult in good health. CDR3 loop: CASSERRLAGGLSTDTQYF. In DNA, the CDR3 is TGTGCCAGCAGTGAACGGAGACTAGCGGGGGGGCTGAGCACAGATACGCAGTATTTT.